What follows are 4 T cell receptor beta chains derived from one specimen sequenced in a study of breast tumors, draining lymph nodes, adjacent tissues. Breast cancer patients provided tissue from their axillary draining lymph nodes. TCRdb ran MiXCR on the multiplex PCR reads and lists one entry per CDR3 protein. The sample shows about 200,000 distinct CDR3 sequences, around a third of them seen only once. Sequencing used axillary lymph node tissue. All receptors derive from a female donor with breast cancer. Some clones in this sample may be carry-over from other donors' samples.

The sample holds a few counts of this clonotype. One base away lies a much larger clone, so this may be a sequencing read error. The chain recombines TRBV10-2 with TRBJ2-2; a weak D match, TRBD2 (5 bases). Germline V gene lookup returns CDR1 WSHSY and CDR2 SAAADI. V lost 1 base and J 9 bases, leaving 12 bases between the germline ends. This CDR3 region has 14 residues. This CDR3 is CASSELWRTRELFF. CDR3 in DNA: TGCGCCAGCAGTGAGTTGTGGAGGACCCGGGAGCTGTTTTTT.

This clonotype has ten or more counts. V is TRBV7-2 and J is TRBJ2-1; 8 nucleotides line up with TRBD2. Trimming at V came to 1 base and at J to 6 bases, leaving 2 bases not matched to a gene. The germline CDR1 and CDR2 sequences are SGHTA and FQGNSA. CDR3 size: 14 residues. CDR3 sequence reads: CASSLGRGANEQFF. For the CDR3, the DNA is TGTGCCAGCAGCTTAGGGCGGGGGGCCAATGAGCAGTTCTTC.

The chain is built from TRBV10-2 and TRBJ1-1, with 7 bases identical to TRBD1. Germline values: CDR1 WSHSY, CDR2 SAAADI. V shed 7 bases and J 5 bases; nucleotides not matched to a gene: 7. CDR3 length equals 13 residues. DNA of the CDR3: TGCGCCAGCATTTCCGCAGGGGGAACTGAAGCTTTCTTT. It translates to CASISAGGTEAFF.

The sample holds many counts of this clonotype. This could be a read error, since a much larger clone is one nucleotide away. The rearrangement links TRBV7-3 to TRBJ2-5; D is perhaps TRBD1 (6 bases). CDR1 is SGHTA and CDR2 is FQGTGA in the germline V gene. The CDR3 length is 15 residues. As DNA, the CDR3 is TGTGCCAGCAGCTTAAATGGGGGCGAAAGGGAGACCCAGCACTTC. This sequence encodes CASSLNGGERETQHF.